This is a list of T cell receptor beta chains from one sample in a study. Via MiXCR, TCRdb re-called the 5' RACE reads, giving one row per CDR3 protein. The table lists approximately 9,000 distinct CDR3 sequences, around 36% of them singletons. The source material was Tregs sorted from blood. The receptors originated from a female donor with breast cancer. The CDR3 runs from the conserved cysteine through the conserved F or W. D genes are given only for firm matches. Rows may omit the clone size; those that give it use once, few, many or a size class.

size: few; D: .; V: TRBV2; J: TRBJ2-5; CDR3: CASSEDARDWETQYF; DNA: TGTGCCAGCAGTGAAGACGCCAGGGATTGGGAGACCCAGTACTTC
size: .; D: .; V: TRBV7-3; J: TRBJ2-2; CDR3: CASSKGGMGGTGELFF; DNA: TGTGCCAGCAGCAAGGGGGGGATGGGGGGCACCGGGGAGCTGTTTTTT
size: .; D: TRBD1; V: TRBV7-2; J: TRBJ2-5; CDR3: CASSPGVGTGGRTQYF; DNA: TGTGCCAGCAGTCCGGGGGTGGGGACAGGGGGCCGGACCCAGTACTTC
size: .; D: .; V: TRBV28; J: TRBJ2-7; CDR3: CASSLGTFYEQYF; DNA: TGTGCCAGCAGTTTAGGGACGTTTTACGAGCAGTACTTC
size: medium-sized; D: .; V: TRBV7-7; J: TRBJ2-5; CDR3: CASSLDGTLRQETQYF; DNA: TGTGCTAGCAGCTTAGATGGGACCCTACGTCAAGAGACCCAGTACTTC
size: medium-sized; D: TRBD2; V: TRBV20-1; J: TRBJ2-3; CDR3: CSAAGGIVADTQYF; DNA: TGCAGTGCTGCGGGGGGCATCGTAGCAGATACGCAGTATTTT
size: few; D: .; V: TRBV12-3/TRBV12-4; J: TRBJ1-4; CDR3: CASSLAGTEKLFF; DNA: TGTGCCAGCAGTTTAGCGGGGACCGAAAAACTGTTTTTT
size: .; D: .; V: TRBV29-1; J: TRBJ2-1; CDR3: CSVDVLIGYNEQFF; DNA: TGCAGCGTTGATGTATTAATTGGGTACAATGAGCAGTTCTTC
size: medium-sized; D: .; V: TRBV20-1; J: TRBJ1-2; CDR3: CSATGRGYTF; DNA: TGCAGTGCTACAGGACGTGGCTACACCTTC
size: medium-sized; D: .; V: TRBV25-1; J: TRBJ2-4; CDR3: CASSPGGKNIQYF; DNA: TGTGCCAGCAGTCCAGGAGGTAAAAACATTCAGTACTTC
size: .; D: .; V: TRBV21-1; J: TRBJ2-1; CDR3: CATYRRGPYNEQFF; DNA: TGTGCCACTTACCGACGGGGGCCCTACAATGAGCAGTTCTTC
size: .; D: .; V: TRBV20-1; J: TRBJ1-5; CDR3: CRVETGIVSNQPQHF; DNA: TGCAGGGTCGAAACGGGAATCGTTAGCAATCAGCCCCAGCATTTT
size: medium-sized; D: .; V: TRBV6-6; J: TRBJ1-1; CDR3: CASRDRGDGSEAFF; DNA: TGTGCCAGCAGGGACCGGGGTGACGGGAGTGAAGCTTTCTTT
size: medium-sized; D: TRBD1; V: TRBV4-1; J: TRBJ1-1; CDR3: CASSRSSADRADTEAFF; DNA: TGCGCCAGCAGCCGATCATCGGCGGACAGGGCTGACACTGAAGCTTTCTTT
size: .; D: TRBD2; V: TRBV9; J: TRBJ2-1; CDR3: CASSLSGTSGMNELFF; DNA: TGTGCCAGCAGCCTTTCCGGGACTAGCGGGATGAATGAGCTGTTCTTC
size: large; D: TRBD1; V: TRBV7-2; J: TRBJ1-2; CDR3: CASSRRQGLAYGYTF; DNA: TGTGCCAGCAGCCGTAGACAGGGGCTAGCCTATGGCTACACCTTC
size: few; D: TRBD1; V: TRBV29-1; J: TRBJ1-1; CDR3: CSVERGQGVTEAFF; DNA: TGCAGCGTTGAAAGGGGACAGGGTGTCACTGAAGCTTTCTTT
size: few; D: .; V: TRBV4-2; J: TRBJ1-5; CDR3: CASSQEEGDNQPQHF; DNA: TGTGCCAGCAGCCAAGAAGAGGGAGATAATCAGCCCCAGCATTTT
size: medium-sized; D: TRBD2; V: TRBV6-2/TRBV6-3; J: TRBJ2-7; CDR3: CASRYPGLALSSYEQYF; DNA: TGTGCCAGCAGATACCCGGGACTAGCGTTGAGCTCCTACGAGCAGTACTTC
size: medium-sized; D: .; V: TRBV20-1; J: TRBJ2-7; CDR3: CSAGSDRPGFEQYF; DNA: TGCAGTGCTGGATCGGACCGACCGGGTTTCGAGCAGTACTTC
size: .; D: .; V: TRBV5-1; J: TRBJ2-7; CDR3: CASSEPPSYEQYF; DNA: TGCGCCAGCAGTGAGCCACCATCCTACGAGCAGTACTTC
size: .; D: .; V: TRBV20-1; J: TRBJ1-5; CDR3: CSARRLQTNQPQHF; DNA: TGCAGTGCTAGACGTCTACAGACCAATCAGCCCCAGCATTTT
size: .; D: TRBD2; V: TRBV20-1; J: TRBJ2-2; CDR3: CSADGGNTGELVF; DNA: TGCAGTGCTGACGGGGGGAACACCGGGGAGCTGGTTTTT
size: medium-sized; D: TRBD1; V: TRBV7-2; J: TRBJ2-2; CDR3: CASSPGQGTGELFF; DNA: TGTGCCAGCAGCCCGGGACAGGGCACCGGGGAGCTGTTTTTT
size: few; D: TRBD1; V: TRBV20-1; J: TRBJ2-7; CDR3: CSASRDRVSSQYF; DNA: TGCAGTGCTTCCCGGGACAGGGTTTCCTCCCAGTACTTC
size: .; D: .; V: TRBV20-1; J: TRBJ1-5; CDR3: CSARVPGRLDVSPQHF; DNA: TGCAGTGCTAGAGTCCCAGGACGGCTCGACGTATCGCCCCAGCATTTT
size: .; D: TRBD1; V: TRBV12-3/TRBV12-4; J: TRBJ2-5; CDR3: CASSVYDRAIETQYF; DNA: TGTGCCAGCAGTGTATATGACAGGGCGATAGAGACCCAGTACTTC
size: few; D: TRBD2; V: TRBV20-1; J: TRBJ2-1; CDR3: CSARDFLLLAGSPQFF; DNA: TGCAGTGCTAGAGATTTCCTACTACTAGCGGGATCCCCGCAGTTCTTC
size: .; D: .; V: TRBV18; J: TRBJ2-6; CDR3: CASSPSRGQGANVLTF; DNA: TGTGCCAGCTCACCTTCGCGGGGGCAGGGGGCCAACGTCCTGACTTTC
size: medium-sized; D: .; V: TRBV30; J: TRBJ2-3; CDR3: CAWKEGARLDTQYF; DNA: TGTGCCTGGAAGGAAGGGGCCCGTCTGGATACGCAGTATTTT
size: .; D: .; V: TRBV20-1; J: TRBJ2-2; CDR3: CSGTNLNTGELFF; DNA: TGCAGTGGGACAAACTTGAACACCGGGGAGCTGTTTTTT
size: .; D: .; V: TRBV20-1; J: TRBJ2-3; CDR3: CSAPRLGEDTQYF; DNA: TGCAGTGCCCCAAGACTAGGCGAAGATACGCAGTATTTT
size: few; D: TRBD2; V: TRBV20-1; J: TRBJ2-1; CDR3: CSAPRGTDEQFF; DNA: TGCAGTGCCCCGCGGGGGACCGATGAGCAGTTCTTC
size: medium-sized; D: .; V: TRBV6-2/TRBV6-3; J: TRBJ1-5; CDR3: CASSWRNQPQHF; DNA: TGTGCCAGCAGTTGGCGCAATCAGCCCCAGCATTTT
size: few; D: .; V: TRBV20-1; J: TRBJ2-1; CDR3: CSAYPRGPDEQFF; DNA: TGCAGTGCTTACCCACGAGGTCCGGATGAGCAGTTCTTC
size: .; D: .; V: TRBV5-1; J: TRBJ2-1; CDR3: CASSFREPTYNEQFF; DNA: TGCGCCAGCAGCTTCCGGGAGCCCACCTACAATGAGCAGTTCTTC
size: .; D: .; V: TRBV4-1; J: TRBJ1-6; CDR3: CAGSQVGGLSLHF; DNA: TGCGCCGGCAGCCAAGTTGGGGGGCTATCCCTCCACTTT
size: .; D: TRBD1; V: TRBV20-1; J: TRBJ2-2; CDR3: CSAPGQANTGELFF; DNA: TGCAGTGCCCCGGGACAGGCGAACACCGGGGAGCTGTTTTTT
size: .; D: TRBD1; V: TRBV19; J: TRBJ2-3; CDR3: CASRRTGLFTQYF; DNA: TGTGCCAGTAGAAGGACAGGACTCTTTACGCAGTATTTT
size: .; D: TRBD1; V: TRBV10-3; J: TRBJ2-2; CDR3: CAISDLGTGGGTGELFF; DNA: TGTGCCATCAGTGACCTCGGGACAGGGGGCGGAACCGGGGAGCTGTTTTTT
size: .; D: .; V: TRBV18; J: TRBJ2-6; CDR3: CASSPLSASGANVLTF; DNA: TGTGCCAGCTCACCCCTTTCAGCGTCTGGGGCCAACGTCCTGACTTTC
size: medium-sized; D: TRBD1; V: TRBV7-9; J: TRBJ1-4; CDR3: CASSGGQGALEKLFF; DNA: TGTGCCAGCAGCGGGGGACAGGGGGCGCTCGAAAAACTGTTTTTT
size: .; D: TRBD1; V: TRBV7-2; J: TRBJ1-2; CDR3: CASSTNTVRQGSGYTF; DNA: TGTGCCAGCAGCACCAATACGGTCCGACAGGGTTCCGGCTACACCTTC
size: few; D: .; V: TRBV4-1; J: TRBJ2-1; CDR3: CASGEKQGHEQFF; DNA: TGCGCCAGCGGGGAAAAGCAGGGCCATGAGCAGTTCTTC
size: medium-sized; D: TRBD2; V: TRBV7-9; J: TRBJ2-3; CDR3: CASSLGSSRTSGTDTQYF; DNA: TGTGCCAGCAGCTTAGGTTCCTCCAGGACTAGCGGAACAGATACGCAGTATTTT
size: medium-sized; D: .; V: TRBV3-1; J: TRBJ2-6; CDR3: CASSQEGGISSTF; DNA: TGTGCCAGCAGCCAAGAGGGAGGCATTTCGTCGACTTTC